A single sample is the source of the 30 T cell receptor beta chains below, sequenced in a study of CD8 T cells in ankylosing spondylitis. Which antigens these TCRs recognize remains unknown. One entry per CDR3 protein results from TCRdb running MiXCR on the 5' RACE reads. The sample lists approximately 440,000 distinct CDR3 sequences, roughly 15% occurring once. General study findings and limits: Characteristic of ankylosing spondylitis blood, it appeared, was a TCR beta motif comprising about eight highly homologous variants.

The sequencing sample was made of blood, either unsorted or a sorted T cell fraction (not recorded which). These receptors were taken from a male donor with ankylosing spondylitis.

The gene calls are TRBV6-5 and TRBJ2-7, with D possibly called TRBD1 or TRBD2 (5 bases each). V lost 0 bases, J lost 2 bases, and 11 bases lay in between. The CDR3 sequence is 15 residues long. CDR1 is MNHEY and CDR2 is SVGAGI in the germline V gene. CDR3 region: CASSYSGDVTYEQYF. The CDR3 nucleotides are TGTGCCAGCAGTTACTCCGGGGACGTTACCTACGAGCAGTACTTC.

The chain joins TRBV20-1 to TRBJ2-5; 7 bases are shared with TRBD1. The CDR3 spans 13 residues. Germline values: CDR1 DFQATT, CDR2 SNEGSKA (reference sequence). The J segment lost 4 bases and the V segment lost 1 base, leaving 3 bases of the junction unmatched. The CDR3 nucleotides are TGCAGTGCTAGAGCGGACAGGACAGAGACCCAGTACTTC. It codes for CSARADRTETQYF.

This clonotype was detected many times. The rearrangement links TRBV7-9 to TRBJ1-1; possibly TRBD1 for D (5 bases). V was pared by 1 base and J by 8 bases, with 14 bases between. CDR1 is SEHNR, CDR2 FQNEAQ, per germline (reference sequence). The CDR3 runs to 14 residues. This CDR3 reads CASSLGLTGGEAFF. The CDR3 DNA reads TGTGCCAGCAGCTTAGGATTAACAGGAGGGGAAGCTTTCTTT.

V is TRBV13 and J is TRBJ2-3; 15 bases match TRBD2. This CDR3 has 15 residues. CDR1 and CDR2 (germline): PRHDT, FYEKMQ (reference sequence). V dropped 4 bases and J dropped 7; count of bases not matched to a gene: 3. CDR3 in DNA: TGTGCCAGCAGCTCGGGACTAGCGGGAGGCCATACGCAGTATTTT. This codes for CASSSGLAGGHTQYF. The entire variable domain, with the rest obtained from reference TRBV13 and TRBJ2-3, is as follows: AAGVIQSPRHLIKEKRETATLKCYPIPRHDTVYWYQQGPGQDPQFLISFYEKMQSDKGSIPDRFSAQQFSDYHSELNMSSLELGDSALYFCASSSGLAGGHTQYFGPGTRLTVL.

The chain links TRBV20-1 to TRBJ2-1; 9 nucleotides match TRBD2. This CDR3 has 15 residues. Trimming removed 0 bases from V and 3 bases from J; junction bases left unmatched: 3. CDR1 and CDR2 from the germline V gene are DFQATT and SNEGSKA (reference sequence). The DNA for the CDR3 is TGCAGTGCTAGAGAGGTAGCGGGGGTCTACAATGAGCAGTTCTTC. This encodes CSAREVAGVYNEQFF.

The chain employs TRBV15 and TRBJ1-6, with 8 bases that match TRBD1. The J segment lost 7 bases and the V segment lost 1 base, leaving 6 bases of the junction unmatched. This CDR3 region has 16 residues. The germline gives CDR1 LNHNV, CDR2 YYDKDF (reference sequence). CDR3 protein: CATSRVPDRVNSPLHF. CDR3 coding DNA: TGTGCCACCAGCAGAGTGCCGGACAGGGTAAATTCACCCCTCCACTTT.

The gene calls are TRBV5-6 and TRBJ2-1, with 8 bases identical to TRBD2. Germline V lookup: CDR1 SGHDT, CDR2 YYEEEE. The CDR3 sequence is 16 residues long. Trimming at V came to 4 bases and at J to 8 bases, leaving 14 bases not matched to a gene. The CDR3 reads CASSPGSGGRSYEQFF. Written as DNA, the CDR3 is TGTGCCAGCAGCCCGGGTTCGGGCGGGAGGTCTTATGAGCAGTTCTTC.

This chain joins TRBV27 and TRBJ1-2; D might be TRBD1 (5 bases). CDR3 size: 14 residues. The germline V gene has CDR1 MNHEY and CDR2 SMNVEV (reference sequence). With 2 bases removed from V and 8 bases from J, the gap between germline ends came to 15 bases. CDR3 amino acids: CASSLGSQANGYTF. The CDR3 DNA follows: TGTGCCAGCAGTTTAGGATCACAGGCTAACGGCTACACCTTC.

The chain has TRBV6-2 or TRBV6-3 and TRBJ2-1; 7 positions agree with TRBD2. The CDR3 runs to 11 residues. Germline trimming cut 6 bases from V and 14 bases from J; bases unmatched to any gene: 7. Germline V CDR1 and CDR2: MNHEY, SVGEGT. In DNA, the CDR3 is TGTGCCAGCAGAACCGGACTAGTGGAGTTCTTC. Its protein is CASRTGLVEFF.

In its sample, this clonotype was seen a few times. The chain has TRBV27 and TRBJ2-7; 9 nucleotides match TRBD1. This CDR3 region has 16 residues. Germline lookup yields CDR1 MNHEY and CDR2 SMNVEV (reference sequence). V gave up 5 bases and J gave up 2 bases; unmatched junction bases: 10. The CDR3 is CASSALGTGKTYEQYF. The CDR3 DNA is TGTGCCAGCAGTGCCCTTGGGACAGGGAAAACCTACGAGCAGTACTTC.

This clonotype was seen ten or more times. The rearrangement joins TRBV29-1 to TRBJ2-1; no firm D call. Trimming took 3 bases from V and 8 from J, leaving 11 bases between them. This CDR3 comprises 12 residues. Germline CDR1 SQVTM, CDR2 ANQGSEA. In DNA form, the CDR3 reads TGCAGCGTTGATTATACTACGGATGAGCAGTTCTTC. Its protein product is CSVDYTTDEQFF.

The chain carries TRBV7-2 and TRBJ1-1; D remains ambiguous. The V and J ends lost 5 bases and 4 bases respectively, with 17 bases between them. This CDR3 has 15 amino acids. Germline assignment: CDR1 SGHTA and CDR2 FQGNSA. CDR3 protein: CASSPIGSRLTEAFF. The CDR3 DNA is TGTGCCAGCAGCCCGATCGGGTCGAGGCTCACTGAAGCTTTCTTT.

This clonotype was observed a handful of times. The chain is built from TRBV20-1 and TRBJ2-2, with a tentative D call TRBD1 (7 bases). The CDR3 extends over 15 amino acids. Germline V lookup: CDR1 DFQATT, CDR2 SNEGSKA (reference sequence). Trimming left V 3 bases short and J 6 bases short, with 17 bases between. The CDR3, as DNA: TGCAGTGCTAGCCGCGGCGGCAGGGGGGCCGGGGAGCTGTTTTTT. Amino acids: CSASRGGRGAGELFF.

The J gene is TRBJ2-3, the V gene TRBV3-1; no firm D call. Germline-derived CDR1 and CDR2 are LGHDT and YNNKEL (reference sequence). The CDR3 contains 13 residues. V lost 0 bases to trimming and J lost 8 bases, with 9 bases between them. This CDR3 is CASSQDVLSTQYF. The CDR3, as DNA: TGTGCCAGCAGCCAAGACGTCCTTAGTACGCAGTATTTT.

This chain connects TRBV5-6 to TRBJ1-2; no clear D gene. Looked up from germline, CDR1 is SGHDT and CDR2 is YYEEEE. The V gene lost 4 bases and the J gene lost 2 bases, with 9 bases spanning the gap. The CDR3 sequence is 13 residues long. The CDR3 spells CASSIPGNYGYTF. DNA of the CDR3: TGTGCCAGCAGCATACCAGGCAACTATGGCTACACCTTC.

The chain uses TRBV11-2 and TRBJ1-2, with D possibly being TRBD1 (5 bases). In germline, CDR1 is SGHAT, CDR2 FQNNGV. The CDR3 has 14 amino acids. Trimming stripped 1 base from V and 7 bases from J, with 13 bases between. CDR3 region: CASSLGGAKGGYTF. The CDR3 nucleotides are TGTGCCAGCAGCTTAGGAGGGGCGAAAGGTGGCTACACCTTC.

The chain joins TRBV20-1 to TRBJ1-5; 10 bases line up with TRBD1. V dropped 1 base and J dropped 2; count of bases not matched to a gene: 11. This CDR3 is 18 amino acids long. CDR1 and CDR2 from the germline V gene are DFQATT and SNEGSKA (reference sequence). CDR3 loop: CSARVGADRGQRNQPQHF. CDR3 bases: TGCAGTGCTAGAGTCGGGGCTGACAGGGGGCAGCGCAATCAGCCCCAGCATTTT.

This chain uses TRBV6-1 with TRBJ2-1; 8 positions agree with TRBD2. The CDR3 loop spans 15 amino acids. CDR1 and CDR2 (germline): MNHNS, SASEGT. Germline trimming cut 7 bases from V and 6 bases from J; bases unmatched to any gene: 11. Written as DNA, the CDR3 is TGTGCCAGCACCTTGGTCGGGACTAGGGGCAATGAGCAGTTCTTC. Translation: CASTLVGTRGNEQFF.

This chain connects TRBV4-2 to TRBJ2-1; 10 bases are a match to TRBD2. After removal of 5 bases from V and 0 bases from J, the junction contained 10 bases not matched to a gene. Germline CDR1 reads LGHNA; CDR2 reads YNFKEQ. The CDR3 has 18 residues. The CDR3 nucleotides are TGTGCCAGCAGCTCACTCTTGGCTAGCGGGAGCTCCTACAATGAGCAGTTCTTC. Translation: CASSSLLASGSSYNEQFF.

Here the CDR3 reads CSARISGRQPYEQYF. CDR3 DNA sequence: TGCAGTGCTCGTATTAGCGGGAGGCAACCCTACGAGCAGTACTTC. This chain links TRBV20-1 with TRBJ2-7; TRBD2 matches 10 bases. The CDR3 is 15 residues long. The germline CDR1 and CDR2 sequences are DFQATT and SNEGSKA (reference sequence). Losses at the gene ends were 5 bases for V and 2 bases for J; bases not matched to a gene: 9.

V is TRBV5-1 and J is TRBJ2-1; 7 nucleotides match TRBD1. Per the germline V gene, CDR1 is SGHRS and CDR2 is YFSETQ. The junction had 8 bases not matched to a gene; V was cut back by 7 bases and J by 1 base. The length of the CDR3 is 15 residues. The CDR3 DNA reads as TGCGCCAGCGAGAGACAGGGTGGGTCCTACAATGAGCAGTTCTTC. Protein sequence: CASERQGGSYNEQFF.

This clonotype was recorded a few times. CDR3 sequence reads: CASSRDRGGQPQHF. CDR3 sequence (DNA): TGTGCCAGCAGTCGGGACAGGGGAGGTCAGCCCCAGCATTTT. The chain couples TRBV5-6 to TRBJ1-5, with 10 bases identical to TRBD1. J lost 6 bases, V lost 5 bases, and 5 bases had no gene match. In germline, CDR1 is SGHDT, CDR2 YYEEEE. This CDR3 has 14 amino acids.

This chain joins TRBV6-1 and TRBJ1-5; 10 nucleotides line up with TRBD1. J gave up 3 bases and V 7 bases, and 9 bases lay outside the gene matches. This CDR3 is built from 16 residues. The germline V gene has CDR1 MNHNS and CDR2 SASEGT. CDR3 DNA sequence: TGTGCCAGCACCCCCCAAGGACAGGGGGACAATCAGCCCCAGCATTTT. Protein: CASTPQGQGDNQPQHF.

Only a few counts were recorded for this clonotype. The genes are TRBV5-6 and TRBJ2-5; no clear D gene. The V end lost 4 bases, the J end lost 1 base, and 11 bases lay between the germline ends. Germline assignment: CDR1 SGHDT and CDR2 YYEEEE. This CDR3 is built from 14 residues. The CDR3 spells CASSPRLVQETQYF. The CDR3 nucleotides are TGTGCCAGCAGCCCCAGATTGGTCCAAGAGACCCAGTACTTC.

Ten or more counts support this clonotype. The rearrangement joins TRBV7-9 to TRBJ2-4; TRBD1 or TRBD2 may be the D gene (5 bases each). This CDR3 contains 14 residues. CDR1 and CDR2 (germline): SEHNR, FQNEAQ (reference sequence). The germline V and J ends were trimmed by 4 bases and 0 bases, with 7 bases remaining between them. CDR3 in DNA: TGTGCCAGCAGCTCCGGGGCAGCCAAAAACATTCAGTACTTC. Translation: CASSSGAAKNIQYF.

This clonotype was seen at least ten times. The rearrangement links TRBV10-3 to TRBJ2-3, with D perhaps TRBD1 (6 bases). V shed 4 bases and J shed 0 bases, with 14 bases lying between them. CDR1 is ENHRY, CDR2 SYGVKD, per germline. This CDR3 spans 16 amino acids. CDR3 region: CAISGGRGTSTDTQYF. CDR3 DNA sequence: TGTGCCATCAGTGGAGGCAGGGGTACTAGCACAGATACGCAGTATTTT.

V is TRBV3-1 and J is TRBJ1-6, with 9 bases identical to TRBD1. Germline lookup yields CDR1 LGHDT and CDR2 YNNKEL (reference sequence). This CDR3 spans 16 amino acids. The V and J ends lost 3 bases and 7 bases, in that order; junction bases with no gene match: 7. The CDR3 protein is CASSQTTGTGNSPLHF. The CDR3 DNA follows: TGTGCCAGCAGCCAGACGACAGGGACAGGGAATTCACCCCTCCACTTT.

As for this clonotype: A much bigger clone sits one base away, suggesting this may be a read error. V usage is TRBV12-3 or TRBV12-4 and J usage is TRBJ1-1; D unresolved. Trimming left V 7 bases short and J 6 bases short, with 15 bases between. CDR3 length equals 13 residues. CDR3 sequence reads: CASKEDGPSEAFF. The DNA of the CDR3 is TGTGCCAGCAAGGAGGACGGACCTTCTGAAGCTTTCTTT.

This clonotype came up a few times. The chain uses TRBV7-9 and TRBJ2-7; D remains ambiguous. The V end lost 5 bases, the J end lost 9 bases, and 14 bases lay between the germline ends. The CDR3 totals 12 residues. The germline V gene has CDR1 SEHNR and CDR2 FQNEAQ (reference sequence). The CDR3 sequence is CASSLENGRQYF. The CDR3 DNA reads TGTGCCAGCAGCCTCGAGAACGGACGGCAGTACTTC. The full variable domain, its missing parts supplied by reference TRBV7-9 and TRBJ2-7, is DTGVSQNPRHKITKRGQNVTFRCDPISEHNRLYWYRQTLGQGPEFLTYFQNEAQLEKSRLLSDRFSAERPKGSFSTLEIQRTEQGDSAMYLCASSLENGRQYFGPGTRLTVT.

The rearrangement joins TRBV12-3 or TRBV12-4 to TRBJ1-3; TRBD1 agrees at 8 bases. The CDR3 runs 15 residues. The junction had 5 bases not matched to a gene; V was cut back by 4 bases and J by 3 bases. The CDR3, as DNA: TGTGCCAGCAGTTCCCAGGGGGCAGGTGGAAACACCATATATTTT. The encoded protein is CASSSQGAGGNTIYF.